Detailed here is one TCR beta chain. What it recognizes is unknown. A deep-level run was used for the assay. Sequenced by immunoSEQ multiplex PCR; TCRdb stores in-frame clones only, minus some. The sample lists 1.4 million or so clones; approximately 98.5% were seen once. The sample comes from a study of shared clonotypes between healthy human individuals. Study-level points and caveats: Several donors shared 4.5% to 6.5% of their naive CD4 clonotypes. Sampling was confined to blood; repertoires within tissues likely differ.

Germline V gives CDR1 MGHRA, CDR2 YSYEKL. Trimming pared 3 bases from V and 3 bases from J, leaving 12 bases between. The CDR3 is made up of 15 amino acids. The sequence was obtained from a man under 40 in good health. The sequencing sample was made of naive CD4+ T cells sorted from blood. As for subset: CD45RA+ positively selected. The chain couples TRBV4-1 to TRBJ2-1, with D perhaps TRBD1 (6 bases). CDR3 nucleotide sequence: TGCGCCAGCAGCCAGGTTCGGGACAACTACAATGAGCAGTTCTTC. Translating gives CASSQVRDNYNEQFF.